Below, one TCR beta chain is given with its context. The treatment is: 15 Gy SBRT to primary tumor, nephrectomy 4 weeks later. This sample stems from a study of radiation and T cells in renal cell carcinoma. The repertoire was sequenced with immunoSEQ multiplex PCR; TCRdb's copy has only in-frame clones and lacks some. Among roughly 10,000 clones listed, roughly 60% were seen once. The CDR3 consists of 15 residues. Germline lookup yields CDR1 MNHNS and CDR2 SASEGT. Trimming removed 4 bases from V and 6 bases from J; junction bases left unmatched: 11. The sequence came from a woman between 45 and 60 years old with renal cell carcinoma. V and J are TRBV6-1 and TRBJ1-2; 7 bases map to TRBD1. The sequencing here drew on tumor tissue, taken from a patient whose treatment included radiotherapy and nephrectomy. CDR3 nucleotide sequence: TGTGCCAGCAGTGGGGGACAGCTAAGTTTGGATGGCTACACCTTC. It encodes CASSGGQLSLDGYTF.